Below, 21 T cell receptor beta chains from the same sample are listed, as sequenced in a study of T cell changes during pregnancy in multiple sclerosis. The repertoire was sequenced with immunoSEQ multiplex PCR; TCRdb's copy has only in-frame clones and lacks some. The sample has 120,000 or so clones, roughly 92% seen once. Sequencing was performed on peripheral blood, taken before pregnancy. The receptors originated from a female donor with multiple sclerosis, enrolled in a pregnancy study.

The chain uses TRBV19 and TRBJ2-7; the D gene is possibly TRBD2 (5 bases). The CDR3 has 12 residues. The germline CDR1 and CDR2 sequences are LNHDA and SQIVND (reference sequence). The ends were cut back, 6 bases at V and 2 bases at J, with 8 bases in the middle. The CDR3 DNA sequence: TGTGCCAGTAGCGGAGGTGCCTACGAGCAGTACTTC. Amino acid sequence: CASSGGAYEQYF.

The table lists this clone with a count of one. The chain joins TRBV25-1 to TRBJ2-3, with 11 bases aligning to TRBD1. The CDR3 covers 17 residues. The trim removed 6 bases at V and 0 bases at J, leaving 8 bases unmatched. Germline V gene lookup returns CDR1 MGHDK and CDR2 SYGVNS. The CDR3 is CASSAFGQGASTDTQYF. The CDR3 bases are TGTGCCAGCAGCGCCTTCGGACAGGGGGCCAGCACAGATACGCAGTATTTT.

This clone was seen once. The CDR3 sequence is CASSLILGGYNEQFF. The CDR3 DNA reads as TGTGCCAGCAGCTTGATTCTCGGCGGATACAATGAGCAGTTCTTC. The chain recombines TRBV11-1 with TRBJ2-1; D unclear. The CDR3 is 15 residues long. Germline V gene data show CDR1 as SGHAT and CDR2 as FQDESV (reference sequence). Deletions cut 3 bases from V and 4 bases from J, with 13 bases between.

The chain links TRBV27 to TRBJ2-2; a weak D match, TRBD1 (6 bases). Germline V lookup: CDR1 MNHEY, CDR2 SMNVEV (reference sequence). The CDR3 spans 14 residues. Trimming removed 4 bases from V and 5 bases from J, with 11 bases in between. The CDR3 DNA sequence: TGTGCCAGCAGTTCAACAGGGAGTACCGGGGAGCTGTTTTTT. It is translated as CASSSTGSTGELFF.

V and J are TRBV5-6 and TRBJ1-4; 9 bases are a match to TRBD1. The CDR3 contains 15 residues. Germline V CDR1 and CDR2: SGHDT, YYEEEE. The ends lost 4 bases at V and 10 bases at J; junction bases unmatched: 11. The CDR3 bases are TGTGCCAGCAGCGTCACAGGGGGCAGGGAACGAAAACTGTTTTTT. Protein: CASSVTGGRERKLFF.

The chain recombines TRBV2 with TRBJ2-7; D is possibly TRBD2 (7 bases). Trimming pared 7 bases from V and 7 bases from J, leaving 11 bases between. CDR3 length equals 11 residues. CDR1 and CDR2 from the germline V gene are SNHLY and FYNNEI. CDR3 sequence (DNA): TGTGCCAGCAAGGGGGGGTTAGAGCAGTACTTC. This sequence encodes CASKGGLEQYF.

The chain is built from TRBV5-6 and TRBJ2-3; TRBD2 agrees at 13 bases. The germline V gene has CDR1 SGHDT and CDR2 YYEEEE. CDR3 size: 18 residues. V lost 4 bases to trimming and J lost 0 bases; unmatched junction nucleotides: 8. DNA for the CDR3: TGTGCCAGCAGCCCTGGACTAGCGGGGGTATCTAGCACAGATACGCAGTATTTT. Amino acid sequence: CASSPGLAGVSSTDTQYF.

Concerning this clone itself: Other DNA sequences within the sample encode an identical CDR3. CDR3 region: CASSPSRGTGKIDEQFF. The CDR3 DNA is TGCGCCAGCAGCCCTTCCCGCGGGACAGGGAAGATCGATGAGCAGTTCTTC. The chain joins TRBV5-1 to TRBJ2-1, with 9 nucleotides matching TRBD1. J gave up 8 bases and V 4 bases, and 16 bases lay outside the gene matches. The CDR3 is 17 amino acids. Germline CDR1 and CDR2: SGHRS and YFSETQ.

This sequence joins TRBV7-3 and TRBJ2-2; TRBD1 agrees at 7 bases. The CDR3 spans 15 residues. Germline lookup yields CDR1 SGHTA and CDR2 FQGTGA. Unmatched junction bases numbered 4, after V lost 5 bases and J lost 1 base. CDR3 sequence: CASSPRTGNTGELFF. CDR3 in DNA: TGTGCCAGCAGCCCTCGGACAGGGAACACCGGGGAGCTGTTTTTT.

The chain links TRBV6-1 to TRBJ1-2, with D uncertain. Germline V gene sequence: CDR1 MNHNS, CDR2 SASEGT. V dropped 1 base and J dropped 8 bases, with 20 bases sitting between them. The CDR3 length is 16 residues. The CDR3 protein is CASSEDLAGGVRGYTF. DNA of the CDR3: TGTGCCAGCAGTGAAGATTTGGCAGGAGGTGTGAGGGGCTACACCTTC.

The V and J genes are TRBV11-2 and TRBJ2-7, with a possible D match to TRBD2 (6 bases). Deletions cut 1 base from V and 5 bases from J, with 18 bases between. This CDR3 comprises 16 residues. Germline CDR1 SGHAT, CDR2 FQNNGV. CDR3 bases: TGTGCCAGCAGCTTAGGAGCTGGCGGGATGGTCGACGAGCAGTACTTC. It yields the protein CASSLGAGGMVDEQYF. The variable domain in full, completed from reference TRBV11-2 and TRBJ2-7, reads EAGVAQSPRYKIIEKRQSVAFWCNPISGHATLYWYQQILGQGPKLLIQFQNNGVVDDSQLPKDRFSAERLKGVDSTLKIQPAKLEDSAVYLCASSLGAGGMVDEQYFGPGTRLTVT.

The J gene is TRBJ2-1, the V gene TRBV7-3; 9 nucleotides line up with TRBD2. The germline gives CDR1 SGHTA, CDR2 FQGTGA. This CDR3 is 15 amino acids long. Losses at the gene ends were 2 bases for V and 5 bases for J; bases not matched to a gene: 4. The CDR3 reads CASSLGAGGNNEQFF. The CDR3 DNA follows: TGTGCCAGCAGCTTAGGGGCGGGGGGGAACAATGAGCAGTTCTTC.

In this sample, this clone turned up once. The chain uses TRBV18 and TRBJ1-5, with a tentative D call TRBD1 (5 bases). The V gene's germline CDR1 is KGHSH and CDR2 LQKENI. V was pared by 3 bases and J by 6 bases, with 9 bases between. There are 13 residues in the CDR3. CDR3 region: CASSPGGGQPQHF. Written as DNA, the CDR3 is TGTGCCAGCTCACCGGGGGGGGGTCAGCCCCAGCATTTT.

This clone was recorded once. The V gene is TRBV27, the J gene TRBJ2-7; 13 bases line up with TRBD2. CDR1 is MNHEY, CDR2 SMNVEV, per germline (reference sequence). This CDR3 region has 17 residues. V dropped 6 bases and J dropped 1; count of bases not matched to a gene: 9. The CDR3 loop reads CASSPRMTSGRSYEQYF. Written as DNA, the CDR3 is TGTGCCAGCAGCCCTAGGATGACTAGCGGGAGGTCCTACGAGCAGTACTTC.

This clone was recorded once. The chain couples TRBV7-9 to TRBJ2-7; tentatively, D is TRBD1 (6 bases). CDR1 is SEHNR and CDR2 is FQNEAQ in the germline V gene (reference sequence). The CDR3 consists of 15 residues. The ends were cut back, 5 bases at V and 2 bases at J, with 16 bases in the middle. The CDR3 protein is CASSPSTQGPYEQYF. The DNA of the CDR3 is TGTGCCAGCAGCCCCTCGACGCAGGGGCCCTACGAGCAGTACTTC.

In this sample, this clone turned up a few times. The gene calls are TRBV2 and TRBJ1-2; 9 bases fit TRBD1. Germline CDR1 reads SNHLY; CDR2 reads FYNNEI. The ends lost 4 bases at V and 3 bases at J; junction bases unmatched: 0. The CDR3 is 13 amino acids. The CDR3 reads CASSGQGDYGYTF. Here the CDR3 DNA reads TGTGCCAGCAGTGGACAGGGGGACTATGGCTACACCTTC.

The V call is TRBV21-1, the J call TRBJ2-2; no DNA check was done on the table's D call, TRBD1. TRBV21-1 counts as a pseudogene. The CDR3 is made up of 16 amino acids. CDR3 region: CASSFRDRANTGELFF. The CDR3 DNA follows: TGTGCCAGCAGCTTTCGAGACAGAGCGAACACCGGGGAGCTGTTTTTT.

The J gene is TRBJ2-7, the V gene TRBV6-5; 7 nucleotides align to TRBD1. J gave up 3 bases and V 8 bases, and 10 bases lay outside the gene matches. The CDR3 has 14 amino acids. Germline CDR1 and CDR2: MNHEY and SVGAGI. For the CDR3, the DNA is TGTGCCAGCTCCTATACAGGGGAAAACTACGAGCAGTACTTC. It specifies CASSYTGENYEQYF.

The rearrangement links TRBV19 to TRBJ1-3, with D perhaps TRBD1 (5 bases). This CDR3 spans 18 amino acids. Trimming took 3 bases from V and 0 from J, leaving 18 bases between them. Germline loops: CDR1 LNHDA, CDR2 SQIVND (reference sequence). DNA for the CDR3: TGTGCCAGTAGTATTGAGCGTGGTCGGGGGATCTCTGGAAACACCATATATTTT. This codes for CASSIERGRGISGNTIYF.

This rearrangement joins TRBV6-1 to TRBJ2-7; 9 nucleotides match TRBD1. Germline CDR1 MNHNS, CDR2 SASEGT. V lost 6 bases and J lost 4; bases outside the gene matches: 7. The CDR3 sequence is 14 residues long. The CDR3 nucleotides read TGTGCCAGCAGCCGGGACAGGGAATTGTACGAGCAGTACTTC. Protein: CASSRDRELYEQYF.

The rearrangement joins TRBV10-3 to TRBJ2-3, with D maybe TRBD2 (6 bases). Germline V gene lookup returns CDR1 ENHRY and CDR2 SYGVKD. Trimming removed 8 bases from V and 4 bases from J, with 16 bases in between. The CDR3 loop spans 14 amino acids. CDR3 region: CAIRQGGGADTQYF. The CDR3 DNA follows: TGTGCCATCCGCCAGGGAGGTGGTGCAGATACGCAGTATTTT.